The T cell receptor (beta chain) described here comes from a study of blood T cell repertoires in COVID-19 (TCRdb year 2020). Regarding the research as a whole: The collaborator samples originated in the United States, Italy and Spain and spanned the acute and convalescent phases of COVID-19. The prospective study material was composed of cDNA or gDNA derived from T cells, B-cell-depleted T cells, or PBMCs. The dataset comprised deeply sampled blood TCRbeta repertoires from subjects exposed to, actively infected with, or recovered from COVID-19. The repertoires were released in a freely available public database intended as a resource for research on the immune response to SARS-CoV-2. Samples were obtained from the ongoing ImmuneRACE study (first 160 participants) and from over 1,000 subjects provided by 6 global collaborators. A de-identified subject ID, COVID-19 status, age in years and sex were almost always included in the sample metadata. Where HLA class I and class II types were available, the types were taken from metadata supplied by the sample provider, not from assay-based typing.

Germline trimming: 4 bases from V, 5 bases from J; junction bases outside gene matches: 6. CDR1 and CDR2 are read off the germline V gene as SGHRS and YFSETQ. Spanning cysteine to phenylalanine, the CDR3 consists of 15 amino acids. This entry keeps only the CDR3 DNA: 45 bases, framed from base 1. TCRbeta CDR3 regions were amplified from genomic DNA by means of the immunoSEQ Assay, a bias-controlled multiplex PCR. Turning to the authors' computational methods: Within the assay, amplification of reference gene primers was used to estimate how many nucleated cells each sample contained. Sequence reads were collapsed and filtered to measure the absolute abundance of every unique TCRbeta CDR3 rearrangement. Productive Simpson clonality was computed per sample as the square root of Simpson's diversity index over productive rearrangements. As stored in TCRdb, this immuneACCESS dataset retains in-frame rearrangements with V and J assigned. A fraction of the clones does not appear; measured against another copy, unresolved V genes explain less than half of the discrepancy, and the remainder lacks a known reason. V, J and clone size derive from that table, while D and trimming were established from the DNA sequence. For this sample the table gives 330,000 or so clones, of which 88% were detected only once. The ten largest account for about 5% of the sample.

Participants in the prospective study were aged roughly 18 to 100 years, lived in about two dozen United States geographic areas, and enrolled through a virtual design. Cohort assignment in the prospective study relied on participant-reported clinical history from a screening survey and a study questionnaire. ImmuneRACE Cohort 3 recovered participants were defined by two consecutive negative NP/OP PCR tests, healthcare professional clearance, or symptom resolution. In the prospective study, mobile phlebotomists collected whole blood, serum and a nasopharyngeal or oropharyngeal swab from each participant. Over a roughly two-month period, participants in the prospective study had the option of providing additional blood draws and questionnaires. Blood samples from the prospective study were shipped frozen or at room temperature prior to DNA extraction. Concerning this clone: It has no known antigen specificity. It has no much larger one-base neighbor in the sample; base qualities were not kept.

What the authors observed across the whole study: The quantity of clinical and demographic metadata differed by source and by participant and was supplied without curation.

The clonotype comes from a young man who had recovered from COVID-19. This receptor chain uses TRBV5-1 and TRBJ2-5, with 12 central nucleotides matching TRBD2. The sample comprised PBMCs or T cells enriched from blood (not recorded which). The CDR3 has the sequence CASSPGLAGLETQYF. DNA sequence: TGCGCCAGCAGCCCAGGACTAGCGGGGTTGGAGACCCAGTACTTC.